This record looks at one T cell receptor beta chain sequence and its context. The data were taken from a study of shared clonotypes between healthy human individuals. Using immunoSEQ multiplex PCR, the repertoire was profiled, and TCRdb retains in-frame clones only, with some absent. The sample has some 1,100,000 clones, around three quarters seen once; the top ten hold around 0.47%. Germline trimming cut 0 bases from V and 1 base from J; bases unmatched to any gene: 4. CDR3 length: 16 residues. Looked up from germline, CDR1 is SGHRS and CDR2 is YFSETQ. The genes are TRBV5-1 and TRBJ1-3; TRBD1 matches at 7 bases. This sequence was found in a man aged 18 to 35 in good health. Some clones in this sample may be carry-over from other donors' samples. The sequencing input was memory CD4+ T cells from PBMCs. Subset here: CD45RA-negative fraction. In DNA, the CDR3 is TGCGCCAGCAGCTTGGCGGGGACAGTATCTGGAAACACCATATATTTT. It specifies CASSLAGTVSGNTIYF.